This T cell receptor beta chain emerged from a study of circulating tumor DNA in untreated peripheral T-cell lymphoma. Germline values: CDR1 MDHEN, CDR2 SYDVKM. Trimming cost V 6 bases and J 3 bases; bases outside gene matches: 13. CDR3 size: 17 residues. This clone was found a few times. Before treatment, baseline tumor tissue was collected for sequencing. Sequencing was performed with immunoSEQ multiplex PCR; in TCRdb, only in-frame clones are kept and a portion is missing. The sample lists around 10,000 clones, around four fifths occurring once. The clonotype was recovered from a human donor with peripheral T-cell lymphoma. The sample was tumor tissue. The V call is TRBV28, the J call TRBJ1-5, with 8 bases lining up with TRBD1. This CDR3 reads CASSRDPGGFVNQPQHF. CDR3 sequence (DNA): TGTGCCAGCAGCCGTGATCCAGGGGGCTTCGTCAATCAGCCCCAGCATTTT.